Below, 26 T cell receptor beta chains from the same sample are listed, as sequenced in a study of memory CD4+ T cells and cytomegalovirus serostatus. The sort gate was single viable CD3+CD4+CD8-CD45RO+ cells for memory CD4+ T cells. TCRdb's copy holds only in-frame clones and misses some; the assay was immunoSEQ multiplex PCR. The sample includes around 76,000 clones, about 73% of them seen just once. Source material: memory CD4+ T cells from blood. The receptor source for this set is an adult in good health and CMV-seropositive.

The gene calls are TRBV28 and TRBJ1-5; D remains ambiguous. Looked up from germline, CDR1 is MDHEN and CDR2 is SYDVKM. The CDR3 is 13 amino acids. Trimming removed 2 bases from V and 5 bases from J, with 7 bases in between. The CDR3 DNA reads as TGTGCCAGCAGTTTAAATAGGGATCAGCCCCAGCATTTT. It encodes CASSLNRDQPQHF. Variable domain in full (rest from reference TRBV28 and TRBJ1-5): DVKVTQSSRYLVKRTGEKVFLECVQDMDHENMFWYRQDPGLGLRLIYFSYDVKMKEKGDIPEGYSVSREKKERFSLILESASTNQTSMYLCASSLNRDQPQHFGDGTRLSIL.

This clone is labeled medium-sized. J is TRBJ1-4 and V is TRBV2, with TRBD1 matching over 11 bases. This CDR3 is 13 amino acids long. CDR1 and CDR2 (germline): SNHLY, FYNNEI. Unmatched junction bases numbered 4, after V lost 6 bases and J lost 10 bases. CDR3 sequence reads: CASRGTGGGKLFF. For the CDR3, the DNA is TGTGCCAGCAGGGGGACAGGGGGAGGAAAACTGTTTTTT.

The chain employs TRBV15 and TRBJ1-2; D unclear. CDR1 is LNHNV and CDR2 is YYDKDF in the germline V gene (reference sequence). The V end lost 1 base, the J end lost 4 bases, and 7 bases lay between the germline ends. The CDR3 covers 13 residues. Here the CDR3 reads CATSRGRAYGYTF. The CDR3 coding sequence is TGTGCCACCAGCAGAGGAAGGGCCTATGGCTACACCTTC.

This clone was detected only a few times. V and J are TRBV9 and TRBJ2-5; TRBD2 agrees at 8 bases. The CDR3 is 16 amino acids. Germline CDR1 SGDLS, CDR2 YYNGEE. J was trimmed by 5 bases and V by 0 bases; bases with no gene match: 9. CDR3 in DNA: TGTGCCAGCAGCGTAGGTCCCAGCGGGAGTCTTGAGACCCAGTACTTC. As protein: CASSVGPSGSLETQYF.

This clone appeared a single time. V and J are TRBV2 and TRBJ1-4; no firm D call. The CDR3 covers 15 residues. The germline gives CDR1 SNHLY, CDR2 FYNNEI. With 8 bases removed from V and 8 bases from J, the gap between germline ends came to 21 bases. The CDR3 DNA is TGTGCCAGCTGTTACGTGGGCGTTATGGGAGAAAAACTGTTTTTT. Translated, it gives CASCYVGVMGEKLFF.

The J gene is TRBJ2-2, the V gene TRBV11-3, with TRBD1 as a possible D gene (5 bases). Trimming took 2 bases from V and 2 from J, leaving 15 bases between them. The CDR3 spans 17 residues. The germline CDR1 and CDR2 sequences are SGHNT and YENEEA. CDR3 nucleotide sequence: TGTGCCAGCAGCTTATCCGGCAGGGCGAGAAACACCGGGGAGCTGTTTTTT. This gives the protein CASSLSGRARNTGELFF.

The chain joins TRBV29-1 to TRBJ1-4; weak D call: TRBD1 (6 bases). CDR3 size: 12 residues. Germline lookup yields CDR1 SQVTM and CDR2 ANQGSEA. V was shortened by 3 bases and J by 8 bases, with 10 bases between the two germline ends. Here the CDR3 reads CSVETGGEKLFF. CDR3 nucleotide sequence: TGCAGCGTTGAGACAGGCGGGGAAAAACTGTTTTTT.

This clone occurred once. V usage is TRBV29-1 and J usage is TRBJ2-4; perhaps TRBD2 as D (5 bases). This CDR3 spans 15 amino acids. The V end lost 6 bases, the J end lost 0 bases, and 15 bases lay between the germline ends. CDR1 is SQVTM and CDR2 is ANQGSEA in the germline V gene. CDR3 in amino acids: CSVGDTSLAKNIQYF. CDR3 in DNA: TGCAGCGTGGGAGATACAAGTTTAGCCAAAAACATTCAGTACTTC.

The V and J genes are TRBV6-1 and TRBJ2-7; D gene uncertain. The CDR3 has 12 amino acids. CDR1 is MNHNS and CDR2 is SASEGT in the germline V gene. V was shortened by 7 bases and J by 3 bases, with 10 bases between the two germline ends. The CDR3 sequence: CASTTWIYEQYF. CDR3 sequence (DNA): TGTGCCAGCACCACATGGATCTACGAGCAGTACTTC.

This clone was seen just once. The chain recombines TRBV11-2 with TRBJ2-2; TRBD1 matches at 9 bases. The CDR3 length is 16 residues. V shed 5 bases and J 2 bases; nucleotides not matched to a gene: 6. Germline loops: CDR1 SGHAT, CDR2 FQNNGV. The CDR3 spells CASSVTGGSNTGELFF. CDR3 bases: TGTGCCAGCAGCGTGACAGGGGGAAGTAACACCGGGGAGCTGTTTTTT.

The chain carries TRBV4-2 and TRBJ1-2, with a possible D match to TRBD1 (5 bases). V lost 5 bases and J lost 7, with 23 bases in between. Germline V CDR1 and CDR2: LGHNA, YNFKEQ. CDR3 length: 16 residues. CDR3 nucleotides: TGTGCCAGCAGCTCCCTCTCCTTGACAGTTGAGGGTGGCTACACCTTC. The encoded protein is CASSSLSLTVEGGYTF.

This clone is a singleton in its sample. The J gene is TRBJ2-2, the V gene TRBV7-8; D unclear. The CDR3 sequence is 13 residues long. Trimming stripped 5 bases from V and 6 bases from J, with 10 bases between. Germline CDR1 SGHVS, CDR2 FQNEAQ. The CDR3 spells CASSGLRAGELFF. Written as DNA, the CDR3 is TGTGCCAGCAGCGGGCTCCGGGCCGGGGAGCTGTTTTTT.

As concerns this clone: The junction and the germline gene differ at one end; a read error may be behind it. The chain has TRBV7-7 and TRBJ2-5; D is undetermined. The CDR3 contains 13 residues. Germline lookup yields CDR1 SSHAT and CDR2 FNYEAQ (reference sequence). CDR3 region: CASSLHEQETQYF. CDR3 coding DNA: TGTGCTAGCAGCTTACACGAACAAGAGACCCAGTACTTC.

V and J are TRBV7-9 and TRBJ2-5; the match to TRBD2 covers 11 bases. CDR3 length: 16 amino acids. Per the germline V gene, CDR1 is SEHNR and CDR2 is FQNEAQ (reference sequence). Trimming took 0 bases from V and 3 from J; bases not matched to a gene: 3. The chain's CDR3 is CASSLALTSGEETQYF. CDR3 DNA sequence: TGTGCCAGCAGCTTAGCGCTGACTAGCGGGGAAGAGACCCAGTACTTC.

The chain carries TRBV30 and TRBJ1-5; D unresolved. The CDR3 is 13 amino acids. Trimming pared 2 bases from V and 6 bases from J, leaving 11 bases between. Germline V CDR1 and CDR2: GTSNPN, SVGIG (reference sequence). The DNA for the CDR3 is TGTGCCTGGAGTCCGGGGAACCGTCAGCCCCAGCATTTT. Protein product: CAWSPGNRQPQHF.

The chain combines TRBV30 with TRBJ1-1; the match to TRBD1 covers 9 bases. The V segment lost 2 bases and the J segment 11 bases; nucleotides outside the gene matches: 6. The germline CDR1 and CDR2 sequences are GTSNPN and SVGIG (reference sequence). The CDR3 has 12 amino acids. CDR3 DNA: TGTGCCTGGAGTACCGGGACAGGGCGGGCTTTCTTT. This translates into CAWSTGTGRAFF.

This sequence joins TRBV11-3 and TRBJ2-1; D possibly uses TRBD1 or TRBD2 (5 bases each). CDR3 size: 18 residues. Trimming removed 4 bases from V and 2 bases from J, with 21 bases in between. The germline V gene has CDR1 SGHNT and CDR2 YENEEA. CDR3 sequence reads: CASSSGSLMRPPYNEQFF. CDR3 nucleotide sequence: TGTGCCAGCAGCTCAGGGAGCTTAATGCGGCCTCCCTACAATGAGCAGTTCTTC.

This chain links TRBV9 with TRBJ2-6, with a weak D call TRBD1 (7 bases). The CDR3 covers 17 residues. Germline assignment: CDR1 SGDLS and CDR2 YYNGEE. Between the trimmed V and J ends, which lost 0 bases and 3 bases, there was a span of 13 bases. CDR3 sequence (DNA): TGTGCCAGCAGCGTAGCGGAGGGGGCGGGTGGGGCCAACGTCCTGACTTTC. Amino acids: CASSVAEGAGGANVLTF.

The chain uses TRBV19 and TRBJ1-1; possibly TRBD1 for D (6 bases). The germline CDR1 and CDR2 sequences are LNHDA and SQIVND (reference sequence). With 5 bases removed from V and 5 bases from J, the gap between germline ends came to 15 bases. The CDR3 length is 14 residues. CDR3 sequence reads: CASSGRGRGTEAFF. The CDR3 region has the DNA TGTGCCAGTAGTGGCAGGGGCAGGGGAACTGAAGCTTTCTTT. The full variable domain, with the rest looked up from reference TRBV19 and TRBJ1-1, is DGGITQSPKYLFRKEGQNVTLSCEQNLNHDAMYWYRQDPGQGLRLIYYSQIVNDFQKGDIAEGYSVSREKKESFPLTVTSAQKNPTAFYLCASSGRGRGTEAFFGQGTRLTVV.

The chain links TRBV20-1 to TRBJ1-2; D gene uncertain. The CDR3 is 8 amino acids. V was pared by 7 bases and J by 8 bases, with 5 bases between. CDR1 is DFQATT and CDR2 is SNEGSKA in the germline V gene (reference sequence). The CDR3, as DNA: TGCAGTGTAGTAGGCTACACCTTC. Translated: CSVVGYTF.

The chain recombines TRBV7-2 with TRBJ2-1; D ambiguous. The CDR3 covers 15 residues. Trimming cost V 1 base and J 7 bases, with 14 bases left between them. Looked up from germline, CDR1 is SGHTA and CDR2 is FQGNSA. The CDR3 DNA reads as TGTGCCAGCAGCTTAGGAGGCCTAGTAGAGAATGAGCAGTTCTTC. The encoded protein is CASSLGGLVENEQFF. Looking up the rest from reference TRBV7-2 and TRBJ2-1 gives the full variable domain: GAGVSQSPSNKVTEKGKDVELRCDPISGHTALYWYRQSLGQGLEFLIYFQGNSAPDKSGLPSDRFSAERTGGSVSTLTIQRTQQEDSAVYLCASSLGGLVENEQFFGPGTRLTVL.

The J gene is TRBJ2-5, the V gene TRBV7-2; TRBD1 might be the D (5 bases). Looked up from germline, CDR1 is SGHTA and CDR2 is FQGNSA. Trimming shortened V by 5 bases and J by 0 bases, and 10 bases separated the two germline ends. The CDR3 contains 14 residues. The CDR3 is CASSRRQNQETQYF. Here the CDR3 DNA reads TGTGCCAGCAGCCGAAGACAGAACCAAGAGACCCAGTACTTC.

This sequence joins TRBV28 and TRBJ1-1, with D perhaps TRBD1 (5 bases). Germline values: CDR1 MDHEN, CDR2 SYDVKM. V was clipped by 3 bases and J by 1 base, with 15 bases between them. The CDR3 length is 16 residues. This CDR3 reads CASSLWGGGGNTEAFF. The CDR3 DNA reads TGTGCCAGCAGTTTGTGGGGGGGTGGTGGGAACACTGAAGCTTTCTTT.

J is TRBJ2-3 and V is TRBV7-2, with 12 bases fitting TRBD2. The V segment lost 1 base and the J segment 3 bases; nucleotides outside the gene matches: 11. The length of the CDR3 is 19 residues. CDR1 is SGHTA, CDR2 FQGNSA, per germline. In DNA, the CDR3 is TGTGCCAGCAGCTTAGGGGCCCGGCTAGCGGGAGGGATTACAGATACGCAGTATTTT. This translates into CASSLGARLAGGITDTQYF. Filled out from reference TRBV7-2 and TRBJ2-3, the complete variable domain reads GAGVSQSPSNKVTEKGKDVELRCDPISGHTALYWYRQSLGQGLEFLIYFQGNSAPDKSGLPSDRFSAERTGGSVSTLTIQRTQQEDSAVYLCASSLGARLAGGITDTQYFGPGTRLTVL.

This clone was detected a few times. This rearrangement joins TRBV2 to TRBJ1-1, with D uncertain. V gave up 8 bases and J gave up 4 bases, with 8 bases separating them. The CDR3 contains 11 residues. CDR1 is SNHLY and CDR2 is FYNNEI in the germline V gene. The CDR3 DNA reads TGTGCCAGCCATTGGGGCACTGAAGCTTTCTTT. Its protein product is CASHWGTEAFF.

J is TRBJ2-4 and V is TRBV10-3; D is undetermined. The V gene lost 11 bases and the J gene lost 1 base, with 12 bases spanning the gap. This CDR3 is 13 amino acids long. Per the germline V gene, CDR1 is ENHRY and CDR2 is SYGVKD. CDR3 sequence reads: CAVGEVAKNIQYF. In DNA form, the CDR3 reads TGTGCCGTCGGAGAAGTGGCCAAAAACATTCAGTACTTC.